This T cell receptor (beta chain) is from a study of T cells in localized non-small cell lung cancer. With regard to this clone: Its antigen is currently unknown.

This CDR3 has 13 residues. The germline V gene encodes CDR1 MNHEY and CDR2 SVGAGI. Germline trimming cut 4 bases from V and 6 bases from J; bases unmatched to any gene: 3. Notes on the study in general: Median detection of top 100 tumor clones in adjacent lung was 55 to 60 clones.

TCRdb keeps only in-frame clones here, not all; method: immunoSEQ multiplex PCR. The data show approximately 60,000 clones, with almost 90% seen just once and around 1.8% held by the top ten. This chain connects TRBV6-5 to TRBJ2-7; TRBD1 matches at 10 bases. The sample here was peripheral blood, taken before any cancer treatment. This sequence was found in a woman aged 40-75 years with stage I lung adenocarcinoma. In nucleotides, the CDR3 is TGTGCCAGCAGTTTCTGGGACAGGGGCGAGCAGTACTTC. It encodes CASSFWDRGEQYF.